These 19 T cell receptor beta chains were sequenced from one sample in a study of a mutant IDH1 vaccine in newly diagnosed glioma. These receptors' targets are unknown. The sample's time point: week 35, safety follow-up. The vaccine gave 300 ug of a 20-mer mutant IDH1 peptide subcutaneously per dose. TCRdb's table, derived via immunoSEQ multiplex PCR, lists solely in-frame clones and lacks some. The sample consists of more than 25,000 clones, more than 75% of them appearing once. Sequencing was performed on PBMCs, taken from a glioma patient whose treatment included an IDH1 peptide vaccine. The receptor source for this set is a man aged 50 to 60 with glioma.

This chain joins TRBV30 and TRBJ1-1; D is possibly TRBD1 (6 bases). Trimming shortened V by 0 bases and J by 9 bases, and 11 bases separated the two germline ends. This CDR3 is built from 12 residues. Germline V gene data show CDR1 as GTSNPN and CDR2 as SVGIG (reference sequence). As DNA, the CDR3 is TGTGCCTGGAGTGTTTTTCGGGACAAAGCTTTCTTT. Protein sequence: CAWSVFRDKAFF.

For the CDR3, the DNA is TGCGCCAGCAGCAATACCCACAGGGGAGATACTGAAGCTTTCTTT. It translates to CASSNTHRGDTEAFF. V gene TRBV5-1 combines with J gene TRBJ1-1, with 7 bases fitting TRBD1. The CDR3 is 15 residues long. After removal of 4 bases from V and 5 bases from J, the junction contained 11 bases not matched to a gene. The germline CDR1 and CDR2 sequences are SGHRS and YFSETQ.

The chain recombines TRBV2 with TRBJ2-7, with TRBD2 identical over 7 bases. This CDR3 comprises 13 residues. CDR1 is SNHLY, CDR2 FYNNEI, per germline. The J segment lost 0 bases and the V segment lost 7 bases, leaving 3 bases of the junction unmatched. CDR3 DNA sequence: TGTGCCAGCACCGGCGGGGGCTCCTACGAGCAGTACTTC. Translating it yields CASTGGGSYEQYF.

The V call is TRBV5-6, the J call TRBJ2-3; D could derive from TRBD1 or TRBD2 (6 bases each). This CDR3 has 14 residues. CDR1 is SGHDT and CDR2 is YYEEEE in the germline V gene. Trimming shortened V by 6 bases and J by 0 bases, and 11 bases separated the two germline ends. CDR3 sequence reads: CASNRGLSTDTQYF. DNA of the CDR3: TGTGCCAGCAACCGGGGGCTTAGCACAGATACGCAGTATTTT.

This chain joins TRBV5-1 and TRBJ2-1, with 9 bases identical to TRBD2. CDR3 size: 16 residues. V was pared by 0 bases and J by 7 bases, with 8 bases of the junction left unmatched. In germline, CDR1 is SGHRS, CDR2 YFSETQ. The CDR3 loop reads CASSLVGGGGENEQFF. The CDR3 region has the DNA TGCGCCAGCAGCTTGGTAGGTGGCGGGGGGGAAAATGAGCAGTTCTTC.

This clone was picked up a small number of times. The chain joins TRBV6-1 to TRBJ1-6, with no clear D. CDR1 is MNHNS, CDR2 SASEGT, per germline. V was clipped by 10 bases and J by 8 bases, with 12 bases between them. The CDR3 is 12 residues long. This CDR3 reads CATINPDSPLHF. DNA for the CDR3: TGTGCCACCATAAATCCGGATTCACCCCTCCACTTT.

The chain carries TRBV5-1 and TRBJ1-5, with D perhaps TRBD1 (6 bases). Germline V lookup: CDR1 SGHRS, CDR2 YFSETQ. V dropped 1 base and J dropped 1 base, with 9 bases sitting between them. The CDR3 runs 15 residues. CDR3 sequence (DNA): TGCGCCAGCAGCTTGCAGGGGATGAGCAATCAGCCCCAGCATTTT. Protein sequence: CASSLQGMSNQPQHF.

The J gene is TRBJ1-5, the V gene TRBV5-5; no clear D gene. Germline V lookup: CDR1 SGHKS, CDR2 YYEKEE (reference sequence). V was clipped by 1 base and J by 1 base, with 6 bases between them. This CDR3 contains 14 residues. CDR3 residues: CASSLRESNQPQHF. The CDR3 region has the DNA TGTGCCAGCAGCTTGCGGGAGAGCAATCAGCCCCAGCATTTT.

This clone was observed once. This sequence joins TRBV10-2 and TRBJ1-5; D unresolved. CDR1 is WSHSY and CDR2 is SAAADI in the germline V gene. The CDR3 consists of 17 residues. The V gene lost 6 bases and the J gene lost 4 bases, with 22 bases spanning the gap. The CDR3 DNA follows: TGCGCCAGCAGCCCGTCGAATGGCCTTTCGGGGAATCAGCCCCAGCATTTT. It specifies CASSPSNGLSGNQPQHF.

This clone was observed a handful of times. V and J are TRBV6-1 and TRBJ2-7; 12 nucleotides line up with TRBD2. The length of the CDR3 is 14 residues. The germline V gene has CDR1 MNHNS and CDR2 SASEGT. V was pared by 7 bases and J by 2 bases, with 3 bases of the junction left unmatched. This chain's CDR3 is CASKGLAGTYEQYF. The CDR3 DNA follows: TGTGCCAGCAAAGGACTAGCGGGGACCTACGAGCAGTACTTC.

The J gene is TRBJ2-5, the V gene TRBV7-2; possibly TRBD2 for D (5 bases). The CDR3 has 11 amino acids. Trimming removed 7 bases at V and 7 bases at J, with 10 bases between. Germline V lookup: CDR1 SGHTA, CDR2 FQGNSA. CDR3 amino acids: CASTPGGTQYF. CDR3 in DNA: TGTGCCAGCACCCCCGGAGGGACCCAGTACTTC.

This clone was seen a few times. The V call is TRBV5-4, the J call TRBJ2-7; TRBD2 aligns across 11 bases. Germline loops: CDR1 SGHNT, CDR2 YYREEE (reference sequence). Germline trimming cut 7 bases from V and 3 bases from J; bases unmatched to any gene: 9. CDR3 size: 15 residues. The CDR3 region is CASQPTSGSHYEQYF. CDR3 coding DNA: TGTGCCAGCCAACCCACTAGCGGGAGCCACTACGAGCAGTACTTC.

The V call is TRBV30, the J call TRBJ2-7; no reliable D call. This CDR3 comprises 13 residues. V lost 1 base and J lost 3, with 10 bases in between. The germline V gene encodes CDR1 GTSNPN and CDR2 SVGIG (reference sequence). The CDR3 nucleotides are TGTGCCTGGAGTGCAGGTTTTGACTACGAGCAGTACTTC. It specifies CAWSAGFDYEQYF.

The CDR3 is CASSQVKETQYF. Written as DNA, the CDR3 is TGTGCCAGCAGCCAAGTTAAAGAGACCCAGTACTTC. The chain uses TRBV14 and TRBJ2-5, with D unclear. The CDR3 has 12 amino acids. V lost 1 base, J lost 3 bases, and 3 bases lay in between. Germline V CDR1 and CDR2: SGHDN, FVKESK.

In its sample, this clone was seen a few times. CDR3 in amino acids: CAGGLDRMETQYF. The CDR3 DNA reads as TGTGCCGGAGGCCTGGACAGGATGGAGACCCAGTACTTC. The chain joins TRBV2 to TRBJ2-5, with 7 bases fitting TRBD1. CDR3 length: 13 residues. V shed 11 bases, J shed 5 bases, and the junction held 11 bases outside the gene matches. The germline gives CDR1 SNHLY, CDR2 FYNNEI.

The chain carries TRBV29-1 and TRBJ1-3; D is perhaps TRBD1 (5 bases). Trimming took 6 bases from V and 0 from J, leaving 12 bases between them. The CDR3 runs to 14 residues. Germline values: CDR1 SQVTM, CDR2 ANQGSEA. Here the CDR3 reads CSVVTGNSGNTIYF. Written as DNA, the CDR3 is TGCAGCGTCGTAACAGGCAACTCTGGAAACACCATATATTTT.

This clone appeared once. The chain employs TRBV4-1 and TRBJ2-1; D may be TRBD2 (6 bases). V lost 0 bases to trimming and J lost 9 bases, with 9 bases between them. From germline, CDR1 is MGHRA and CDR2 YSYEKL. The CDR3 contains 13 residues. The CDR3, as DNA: TGCGCCAGCAGCCAAGAAAACGGGGGTGAGCAGTTCTTC. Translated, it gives CASSQENGGEQFF.

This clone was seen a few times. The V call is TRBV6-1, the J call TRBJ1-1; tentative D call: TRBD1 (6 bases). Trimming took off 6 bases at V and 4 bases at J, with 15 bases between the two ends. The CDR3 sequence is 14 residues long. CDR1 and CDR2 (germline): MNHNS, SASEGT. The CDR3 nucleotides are TGTGCCAGCAGGGCCCGGGACAAGGGCACTGAAGCTTTCTTT. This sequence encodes CASRARDKGTEAFF.

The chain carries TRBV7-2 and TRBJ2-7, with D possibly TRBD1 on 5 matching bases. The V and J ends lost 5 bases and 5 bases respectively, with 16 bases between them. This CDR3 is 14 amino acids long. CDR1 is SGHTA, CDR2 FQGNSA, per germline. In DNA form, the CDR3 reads TGTGCCAGCAGCCCCCAGGGCGGACCTGACGAGCAGTACTTC. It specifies CASSPQGGPDEQYF.